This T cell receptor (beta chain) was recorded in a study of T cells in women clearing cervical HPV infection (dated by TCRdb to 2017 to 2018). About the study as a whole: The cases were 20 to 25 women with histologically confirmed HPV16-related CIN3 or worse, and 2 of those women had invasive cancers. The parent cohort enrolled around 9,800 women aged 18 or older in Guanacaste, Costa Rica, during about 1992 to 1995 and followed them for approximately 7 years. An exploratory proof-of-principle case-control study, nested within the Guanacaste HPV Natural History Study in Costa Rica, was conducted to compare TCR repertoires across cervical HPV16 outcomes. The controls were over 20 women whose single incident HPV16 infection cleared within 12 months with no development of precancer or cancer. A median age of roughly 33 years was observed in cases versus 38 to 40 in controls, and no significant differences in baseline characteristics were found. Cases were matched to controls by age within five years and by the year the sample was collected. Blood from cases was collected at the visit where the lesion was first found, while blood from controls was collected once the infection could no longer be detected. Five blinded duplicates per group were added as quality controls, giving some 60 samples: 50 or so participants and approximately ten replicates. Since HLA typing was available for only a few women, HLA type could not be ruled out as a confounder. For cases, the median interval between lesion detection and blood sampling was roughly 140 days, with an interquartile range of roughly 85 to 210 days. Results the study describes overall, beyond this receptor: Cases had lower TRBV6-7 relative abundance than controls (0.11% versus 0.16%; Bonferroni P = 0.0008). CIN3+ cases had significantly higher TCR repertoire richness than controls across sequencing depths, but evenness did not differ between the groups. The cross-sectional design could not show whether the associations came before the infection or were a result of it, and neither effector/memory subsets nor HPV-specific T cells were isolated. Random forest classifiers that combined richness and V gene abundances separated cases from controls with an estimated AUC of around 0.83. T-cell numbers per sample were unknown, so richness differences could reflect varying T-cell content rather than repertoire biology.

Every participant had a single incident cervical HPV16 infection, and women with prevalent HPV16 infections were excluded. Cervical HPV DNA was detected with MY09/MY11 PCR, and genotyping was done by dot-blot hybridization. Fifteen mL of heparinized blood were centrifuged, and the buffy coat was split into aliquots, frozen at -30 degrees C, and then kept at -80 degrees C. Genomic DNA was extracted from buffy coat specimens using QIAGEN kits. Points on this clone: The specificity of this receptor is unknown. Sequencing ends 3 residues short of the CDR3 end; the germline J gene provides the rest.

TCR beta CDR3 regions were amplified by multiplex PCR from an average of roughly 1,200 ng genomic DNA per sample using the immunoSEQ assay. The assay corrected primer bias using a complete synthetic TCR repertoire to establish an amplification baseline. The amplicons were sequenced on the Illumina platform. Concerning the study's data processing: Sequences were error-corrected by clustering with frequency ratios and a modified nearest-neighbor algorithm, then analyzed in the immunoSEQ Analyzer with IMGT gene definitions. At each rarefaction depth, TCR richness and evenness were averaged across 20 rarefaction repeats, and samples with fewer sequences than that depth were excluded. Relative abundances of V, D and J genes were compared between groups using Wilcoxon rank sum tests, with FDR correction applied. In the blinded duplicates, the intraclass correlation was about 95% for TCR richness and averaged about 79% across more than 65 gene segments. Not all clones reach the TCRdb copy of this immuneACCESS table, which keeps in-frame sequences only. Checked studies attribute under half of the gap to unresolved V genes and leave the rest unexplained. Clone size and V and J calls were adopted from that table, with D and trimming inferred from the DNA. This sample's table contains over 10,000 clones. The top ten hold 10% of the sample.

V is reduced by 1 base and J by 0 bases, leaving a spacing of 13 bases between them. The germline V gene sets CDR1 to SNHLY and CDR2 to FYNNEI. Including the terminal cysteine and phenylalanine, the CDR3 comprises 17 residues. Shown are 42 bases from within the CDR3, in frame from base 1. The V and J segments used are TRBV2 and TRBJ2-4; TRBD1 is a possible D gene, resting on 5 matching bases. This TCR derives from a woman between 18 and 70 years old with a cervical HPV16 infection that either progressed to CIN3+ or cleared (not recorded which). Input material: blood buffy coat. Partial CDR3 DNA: TGTGCCAGCAGTGAAGGTCTAGACAGACTAGCCAAAAACATT. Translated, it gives CASSEGLDRLAKNI. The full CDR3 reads CASSEGLDRLAKNIQYF.